What follows is one TCR beta chain and its context. This clonotype has at least ten counts. No antigen is known for it. No base qualities exist here, and no much larger clone lies one base off it. The Immunoverse kit was used to build TCR libraries from approximately 410 ng RNA, with molecular barcoded adaptors covering alpha/delta and beta/gamma chains. TCR library preparation was performed with the same RNA that was used for transcriptome sequencing. Sequencing of the TCR libraries was done on an Illumina HiSeq 4000 with 2 x 150 cycles. On the study's bioinformatics: Using MiXCR, which included quality filtering and error correction, TCR reads were aligned to human V, D, J and C references and then assembled into CDR3 clonotypes. The tcR package in R was used to analyze clonotype counts and gene usage diversity. Raw mapping reads were checked after the RNA-seq reads had been mapped by STAR aligner version 2.5.3a onto the human GRCh37 genome. To test how sequencing depth affected the clonotypes detected, IR-seq fastq files were randomly downsampled with Seqtk 1.3. TCRdb reprocessing: public reads trimmed at Q25 with fastp, clones called with MiXCR, in-frame beta chains kept. A single entry per CDR3 protein holds the most common genes and DNA from its merged rows. TCRdb, rather than the study authors, made the V and J calls. This sample gives some 130,000 distinct CDR3 sequences in total; 10% to 15% of them show up just once. Of the sample, approximately 11% is held by the ten largest clones.

This sample stems from a study of read filtering for tumor transcriptome and immune sequencing (dated by TCRdb to 2019 to 2021). In terms of the full investigation: Of the patients in the cohort, some 18 were male and around 15 were female, and their mean age was around 66 years, with a range of about 45 to 85. Under revised international staging, roughly 8 patients fell into R-ISS I, more than 15 into R-ISS II and roughly 7 into R-ISS III. Whole-transcriptome libraries were prepared with the TruSeq RNA Access Library Prep Kit after DNase treatment. Per sample, about 3.5 to 11 million TCR-region mapped reads were obtained with IR-seq, compared with only about 85 to 1273 with RNA-seq. TCR repertoires obtained by targeted immune repertoire sequencing and by bulk whole-transcriptome sequencing performed on the same bone marrow samples were compared. A main aim was a read-filtering strategy for immune repertoire data, specifically whether clonotypes supported by a single read should be removed. The study at large found these results: Compared with RNA-seq, IR-seq captured clonotypes at much higher depth and more reliably, and a smaller IR-seq throughput was enough to identify most shared clonotypes. Rather than purified T cells, the sorted CD138-negative fraction was a mixed bone marrow immune population. Single-read clonotypes made up roughly 82% of clonotypes but only approximately 4% of total reads in IR-seq, compared with roughly 70% of clonotypes and approximately 40% of reads in RNA-seq. The correlation between IR-seq and RNA-seq shared clonotype proportions rose when single-read clonotypes were removed.

V trim: 8 bases; J trim: 1 base; unmatched bases: 3. Including the terminal cysteine and phenylalanine, the CDR3 comprises 13 residues. CDR3 DNA only is kept here, 39 bases in frame from base 1. The CDR1 and CDR2 encoded by the germline V gene (reference sequence) are LNHDA and SQIVND. Every patient had bone marrow sampled at the time of active disease. Isolation of bone marrow mononuclear cells was performed by Ficoll-Hypaque density gradient centrifugation. CD138-negative cells were obtained by negative selection after labeling with CD138 magnetic microbeads on a MACS separator, removing myeloma plasma cells. Flow cytometry with CD138 antibodies on an Attune NxT was used to check how pure the isolated cells were. Total RNA was extracted using TRIzol reagent and was quantified on a NanoDrop spectrophotometer. Paired RNA-seq and IR-seq were performed on each patient's CD138-negative bone marrow sample.

This TCR came from a donor at least 40 years old with multiple myeloma. The chain links TRBV19 with TRBJ2-3, and TRBD1 aligns with 7 junction nucleotides. Sample: a population of CD138-negative cells sorted from bone marrow. The sample's cell subset or site label, in plain terms: bone marrow mononuclear cells depleted of CD138+ plasma/myeloma cells by negative magnetic selection. The CDR3 protein sequence reads: CASGTGGTDTQYF. The DNA sequence reads TGTGCCAGTGGCACAGGGGGCACAGATACGCAGTATTTT.